Following are 8 T cell receptor beta chains from one sample sequenced in a study of blood T cell repertoires in COVID-19. Repertoires were generated with immunoSEQ multiplex PCR, while TCRdb's copy carries only in-frame clones and drops some. In the table there are 87,000 or so clones, about 86% of which are singletons. Input material: peripheral blood. Source of these receptors: a woman of 80 years or more in a cohort sampled during active or convalescent COVID-19.

This chain connects TRBV21-1 to TRBJ1-5; no check of the table's D call, TRBD1, against the DNA was made. TRBV21-1 is designated a pseudogene. The CDR3 has 20 residues. The CDR3 DNA follows: TGTGCCAGCAGGAAAGGGGGGTCTTGGACAGTTAACACTAGCAATCAGCCCCAGCATTTT. It specifies CASRKGGSWTVNTSNQPQHF.

The chain carries TRBV21-1 and TRBJ2-7; the table's D call TRBD1 went unverified against the DNA. TRBV21-1 is noted as a pseudogene. This CDR3 spans 17 amino acids. In DNA form, the CDR3 reads TGTGCCAGCACCCCTGCTCATGGGGCGACCCCCTTATGCGAGCAGTACGTC. It yields the protein CASTPAHGATPLCEQYV.

The chain combines TRBV3-1 (or the pseudogene TRBV3-2) with TRBJ2-1; TRBD2 agrees at 9 bases. Per the germline V gene, CDR1 is LGHDT and CDR2 is YNNKEL (reference sequence). Trimming at V came to 7 bases and at J to 7 bases, leaving 5 bases not matched to a gene. CDR3 length equals 13 residues. CDR3 residues: CASTSGDKNEQFF. The CDR3 DNA sequence: TGTGCCAGCACTAGCGGGGACAAAAATGAGCAGTTCTTC.

The chain couples TRBV29-1 to TRBJ1-1; D gene uncertain. Germline CDR1 reads SQVTM; CDR2 reads ANQGSEA. V lost 0 bases and J lost 6, with 11 bases in between. This CDR3 region has 13 residues. The CDR3 protein is CSVEEWPVAEAFF. The CDR3, as DNA: TGCAGCGTTGAAGAGTGGCCCGTGGCTGAAGCTTTCTTT.

The V gene is TRBV5-1, the J gene TRBJ2-2, with TRBD1 matching 8 bases. Germline CDR1 is SGHRS and CDR2 is YFSETQ. Trimming cost V 7 bases and J 0 bases; bases outside gene matches: 5. The length of the CDR3 is 15 residues. CDR3 nucleotide sequence: TGCGCCAGCGCCGACAGGGGATCGAACACCGGGGAGCTGTTTTTT. It translates to CASADRGSNTGELFF.

The V and J genes are TRBV10-3 and TRBJ2-6; the match to TRBD1 covers 7 bases. The J segment lost 0 bases and the V segment lost 3 bases, leaving 5 bases of the junction unmatched. Germline assignment: CDR1 ENHRY and CDR2 SYGVKD. CDR3 size: 17 residues. This CDR3 reads CAISDPGTASGANVLTF. CDR3 nucleotide sequence: TGTGCCATCAGTGACCCCGGGACAGCCTCTGGGGCCAACGTCCTGACTTTC.

The chain carries TRBV3-1 (or the pseudogene TRBV3-2) and TRBJ1-1, with D possibly being TRBD1 (6 bases). The CDR3 has 15 amino acids. The V end lost 3 bases, the J end lost 0 bases, and 11 bases lay between the germline ends. Germline CDR1 LGHDT, CDR2 YNNKEL (reference sequence). The CDR3 DNA follows: TGTGCCAGCAGCCATCGTCAGGGGCTGAACACTGAAGCTTTCTTT. Translated: CASSHRQGLNTEAFF.

The gene calls are TRBV14 and TRBJ2-2, with 9 bases identical to TRBD1. The CDR3 spans 17 residues. V dropped 3 bases and J dropped 1; count of bases not matched to a gene: 6. Germline CDR1 SGHDN, CDR2 FVKESK. CDR3 DNA: TGTGCCAGCAGCCATCTTCCGGGACAGGGGAACACCGGGGAGCTGTTTTTT. Protein sequence: CASSHLPGQGNTGELFF.